Presented here are 15 T cell receptor beta chains from one specimen sequenced in a study of blood T cell repertoires in COVID-19. The assay was immunoSEQ multiplex PCR, and TCRdb's table has in-frame clones only and misses some. Here the sample spans tens of thousands of clones, more than 85% being singletons. The sequencing input was peripheral blood. These TCRs come from a human donor with active COVID-19. The donor label of this sample is uncertain.

The chain links TRBV6-2 or TRBV6-3 to TRBJ2-6, with D possibly TRBD1 on 6 matching bases. CDR1 is MNHEY and CDR2 is SVGEGT in the germline V gene. The CDR3 consists of 18 residues. V lost 4 bases, J lost 0 bases, and 16 bases lay in between. The CDR3 region is CASSSWGQANSGANVLTF. CDR3 bases: TGTGCCAGCAGTTCCTGGGGGCAGGCGAACTCTGGGGCCAACGTCCTGACTTTC.

The chain's CDR3 is CASSQDRGRNEQYF. CDR3 DNA: TGCGCCAGCAGCCAGGACAGGGGGCGAAACGAGCAGTACTTC. The rearrangement joins TRBV4-3 to TRBJ2-7, with TRBD1 matching 11 bases. Germline V gives CDR1 LGHNA, CDR2 YSLEER. The CDR3 is 14 amino acids. V shed 3 bases, J shed 5 bases, and the junction held 3 bases outside the gene matches.

This clone was observed once. The chain has TRBV12-3 or TRBV12-4 and TRBJ2-1; D is undetermined. V lost 4 bases to trimming and J lost 7 bases, with 8 bases between them. The CDR3 has 12 residues. The CDR3 loop is CASSSTGNEQFF. For the CDR3, the DNA is TGTGCCAGCAGTTCCACGGGTAATGAGCAGTTCTTC.

J is TRBJ1-5 and V is TRBV4-1, with D unresolved. The CDR3 loop spans 16 amino acids. Trimming took off 2 bases at V and 7 bases at J, with 18 bases between the two ends. Germline V lookup: CDR1 MGHRA, CDR2 YSYEKL. The CDR3 DNA reads TGCGCCAGCAGCCAAACCACAACTACGTACCAGCAGCCCCAGCATTTT. Protein sequence: CASSQTTTTYQQPQHF.

V and J are TRBV19 and TRBJ2-7; a weak D match, TRBD2 (6 bases). Germline values: CDR1 LNHDA, CDR2 SQIVND (reference sequence). V dropped 10 bases and J dropped 3 bases, with 16 bases sitting between them. This CDR3 region has 13 residues. CDR3: CATAPGLVYEQYF. The DNA for the CDR3 is TGTGCCACCGCACCGGGACTCGTCTACGAGCAGTACTTC.

This sequence joins TRBV28 and TRBJ2-7; the match to TRBD2 covers 7 bases. The CDR3 sequence is 16 residues long. V was pared by 1 base and J by 0 bases, with 6 bases of the junction left unmatched. Germline lookup yields CDR1 MDHEN and CDR2 SYDVKM. The CDR3 DNA reads as TGTGCCAGCAGTTTATCCGGTAGCGGGCACTCCTACGAGCAGTACTTC. Translation gives CASSLSGSGHSYEQYF. Using reference TRBV28 and TRBJ2-7 for the parts outside the CDR3, the full variable domain is DVKVTQSSRYLVKRTGEKVFLECVQDMDHENMFWYRQDPGLGLRLIYFSYDVKMKEKGDIPEGYSVSREKKERFSLILESASTNQTSMYLCASSLSGSGHSYEQYFGPGTRLTVT.

The J gene is TRBJ1-5, the V gene TRBV28; the match to TRBD1 covers 8 bases. The length of the CDR3 is 13 residues. V lost 5 bases and J lost 5; bases outside the gene matches: 2. Per germline, CDR1 MDHEN and CDR2 SYDVKM. The CDR3 is CASSLQGDQPQHF. In nucleotides, the CDR3 is TGTGCCAGCAGTCTACAGGGGGATCAGCCCCAGCATTTT.

The genes are TRBV29-1 and TRBJ1-1; tentative D call: TRBD1 (6 bases). Germline V gene lookup returns CDR1 SQVTM and CDR2 ANQGSEA. The CDR3 extends over 12 amino acids. V shed 7 bases and J shed 3 bases, with 12 bases lying between them. The DNA of the CDR3 is TGCAGCGCCTGGGAGGGGGACACTGAAGCTTTCTTT. Translation: CSAWEGDTEAFF.

The chain employs TRBV4-3 and TRBJ1-4; 9 nucleotides agree with TRBD1. The CDR3 is 15 amino acids. J lost 7 bases, V lost 3 bases, and 6 bases had no gene match. Per germline, CDR1 LGHNA and CDR2 YSLEER. The CDR3 protein is CASSQPDRGVEKLFF. Written as DNA, the CDR3 is TGCGCCAGCAGCCAGCCTGACAGGGGGGTTGAAAAACTGTTTTTT.

This chain uses TRBV28 with TRBJ2-1; 8 bases map to TRBD2. This CDR3 is built from 15 residues. In germline, CDR1 is MDHEN, CDR2 SYDVKM. V dropped 4 bases and J dropped 9; count of bases not matched to a gene: 11. The DNA for the CDR3 is TGTGCCAGCAGTTCCCCCGGTGCGGGAGGTTTTGAGCAGTTCTTC. Translated: CASSSPGAGGFEQFF. The full variable domain, completed using reference TRBV28 and TRBJ2-1, is DVKVTQSSRYLVKRTGEKVFLECVQDMDHENMFWYRQDPGLGLRLIYFSYDVKMKEKGDIPEGYSVSREKKERFSLILESASTNQTSMYLCASSSPGAGGFEQFFGPGTRLTVL.

V and J are TRBV30 and TRBJ1-6; D is uncertain. Germline V gives CDR1 GTSNPN, CDR2 SVGIG (reference sequence). The CDR3 length is 15 residues. V was trimmed by 3 bases and J by 0 bases, leaving 9 bases between them. CDR3 amino acids: CAWRPGSSYNSPLHF. Written as DNA, the CDR3 is TGTGCCTGGAGGCCCGGGAGCTCCTATAATTCACCCCTCCACTTT.

The V call is TRBV6-5, the J call TRBJ1-2; tentative D call: TRBD1 (5 bases). Trimming removed 6 bases from V and 4 bases from J, with 9 bases in between. CDR1 and CDR2 (germline): MNHEY, SVGAGI. This CDR3 has 12 amino acids. This CDR3 reads CASRNQGYGYTF. For the CDR3, the DNA is TGTGCCAGCAGAAATCAGGGCTATGGCTACACCTTC.

J is TRBJ2-6 and V is TRBV28; TRBD1 aligns across 7 bases. Trimming took 5 bases from V and 2 from J; bases not matched to a gene: 3. Germline assignment: CDR1 MDHEN and CDR2 SYDVKM. The CDR3 length is 15 residues. Written as DNA, the CDR3 is TGTGCCAGCAGTCCCGGGACAGCTGGGGCCAACGTCCTGACTTTC. As protein: CASSPGTAGANVLTF. The whole variable domain, remainder taken from reference TRBV28 and TRBJ2-6, is DVKVTQSSRYLVKRTGEKVFLECVQDMDHENMFWYRQDPGLGLRLIYFSYDVKMKEKGDIPEGYSVSREKKERFSLILESASTNQTSMYLCASSPGTAGANVLTFGAGSRLTVL.

V and J are TRBV5-1 and TRBJ2-5, with D possibly being TRBD1 (7 bases). Germline V gene data show CDR1 as SGHRS and CDR2 as YFSETQ. The CDR3 spans 14 residues. The V end was cut by 4 bases, the J end by 2 bases, with 12 bases between. Here the CDR3 DNA reads TGCGCCAGCAGCGTGACAGGGACTCAAGAGACCCAGTACTTC. Translated: CASSVTGTQETQYF.

The V call is TRBV19, the J call TRBJ1-4, with 9 bases identical to TRBD1. The CDR3 covers 14 residues. Germline V lookup: CDR1 LNHDA, CDR2 SQIVND (reference sequence). With V trimmed by 9 bases and J by 5 bases, 7 bases remained unmatched. In DNA form, the CDR3 reads TGTGCCAGCGAACCGGGACAGGGCAATGAAAAACTGTTTTTT. Protein product: CASEPGQGNEKLFF.